The sequence of this T cell receptor (beta chain) was determined in a study of siplizumab effects on memory and regulatory T cells. Study outcomes and limitations: Fewer alloreactive sequences mapped to unstimulated CD4+ memory cells under siplizumab. Mappable alloreactive CD4+ clones came from Treg cells roughly 65% of the time on average with siplizumab, against approximately 26% in controls. A naive or memory phenotype could not be assigned to roughly 80-97% of the proliferating CD4+ or CD8+ clones.

As for this clone: No antigen is known for it.

From germline, CDR1 is LGHNA and CDR2 YNFKEQ. V lost 2 bases, J lost 7 bases, and 27 bases lay in between. There are 19 residues in the CDR3. Each sample contributed roughly 9.3 x 10^4 TCR templates to the assay. Some clones are missing from TCRdb's copy, which holds only in-frame ones; the method was immunoSEQ multiplex PCR. Of roughly 100,000 clones detected, more than 85% appear once; the ten largest clones hold 0.9% to 1.3%. The J gene is TRBJ2-1, the V gene TRBV4-2; D may correspond to TRBD1 or TRBD2 (6 bases each). Input material: CD4+ T cells sorted from blood. The sequence derives from a human donor in good health. For the CDR3, the DNA is TGTGCCAGCAGCCAACCTCAACCCGGGGGCTATAGAGTGCCTAATGAGCAGTTCTTC. Amino acids: CASSQPQPGGYRVPNEQFF.